The 2 T cell receptor beta chains in this list originate from one sample, sequenced in a study of T cells in Graves' hyperthyroidism and ophthalmopathy. RNA transcripts provided the source from which TCR beta CDR3 regions were amplified. The HTBI set primed first-round TCR CDR3 RT-PCR. TCRdb redid the calling of the multiplex PCR reads with MiXCR, one entry per CDR3 protein. In the table there are about 710,000 distinct CDR3 sequences, roughly 15% of which are singletons. What was sequenced was blood. These receptors came from a man younger than 35 with Graves' hyperthyroidism.

The rearrangement joins TRBV4-1 to TRBJ2-6; D not certain. Germline V CDR1 and CDR2: MGHRA, YSYEKL. The CDR3 loop spans 18 amino acids. The germline V and J ends were trimmed by 0 bases and 0 bases, with 12 bases remaining between them. CDR3 bases: TGCGCCAGCAGCCAAGATTTCGCCAGGCACTCTGGGGCCAACGTCCTGACTTTC. Protein: CASSQDFARHSGANVLTF.

The chain is built from TRBV2 and TRBJ1-1, with 7 nucleotides matching TRBD1. Germline values: CDR1 SNHLY, CDR2 FYNNEI. The CDR3 sequence is 15 residues long. The J segment lost 3 bases and the V segment lost 6 bases, leaving 10 bases of the junction unmatched. The CDR3 coding sequence is TGTGCCAGCAGAACGACAGGGTTAATGGACACTGAAGCTTTCTTT. This gives the protein CASRTTGLMDTEAFF.